A single TCR beta chain is shown here with its context. This entry comes from a study of blood T cell repertoires in COVID-19. Study-level background: COVID-19 samples from acute and convalescent phases originated in the United States, Italy and Spain. The analysed material was cDNA or gDNA that came from T cells, B-cell-depleted T cells, or PBMCs.

Data came from immunoSEQ multiplex PCR; TCRdb stores just in-frame clones and leaves some out. The sample has about 230,000 clones; around 88% are singletons. Germline V gives CDR1 SGHTA, CDR2 FQGNSA. The length of the CDR3 is 16 residues. Trimming took 2 bases from V and 5 from J, leaving 18 bases between them. What was sequenced was PBMCs or T cells enriched from blood (not recorded which). V and J are TRBV7-2 and TRBJ1-2, with D perhaps matching TRBD1 (5 bases). The TCR was taken from a woman in her thirties or forties with acute COVID-19. CDR3 sequence reads: CASSLQGSSTKYGYTF. CDR3 bases: TGTGCCAGCAGCTTACAGGGTAGCTCTACGAAATATGGCTACACCTTC.